The clone carrying this T cell receptor (beta chain) was seen repeatedly, ten times or more. Its antigen is currently unknown. The data originate from a study of early T cells in non-severe SARS-CoV-2 infection. At the level of the study: Sequencing of bulk RNA from unsorted whole blood was done, without chain pairing.

Study-wide points: Matching results from VDJdb favored anti-spike CD8 responses, leaving private and CD4 specificities undetected.

Germline lookup yields CDR1 SGHTA and CDR2 FQGNSA. The V gene lost 1 base and the J gene lost 11 bases, with 14 bases spanning the gap. The CDR3 runs to 14 residues. Attachment of unique molecular identifiers to individual cDNA molecules was performed. TCRdb recomputed calls from the 5' RACE reads with MiXCR, one row per CDR3 protein. The sample lists about 39,000 distinct CDR3 sequences, 4% to 4.5% occurring once. The chain joins TRBV7-2 to TRBJ1-4, with D hard to call. The sequence came from an adult who was a healthcare worker with PCR-confirmed SARS-CoV-2 infection or an uninfected control (not recorded which). Sequencing was done on a sample of whole blood. The CDR3 protein is CASSLGARWEKLFF. The CDR3 DNA reads as TGTGCCAGCAGCTTAGGGGCGAGGTGGGAGAAACTGTTTTTT.